This T cell receptor beta chain was found in a study of blood T cell repertoires in COVID-19. About the study: From T cells, B-cell-depleted T cells, or PBMCs came the material, which was cDNA or gDNA.

This clone was counted many times. TCRdb's table, derived via immunoSEQ multiplex PCR, lists solely in-frame clones and lacks some. The profile shows roughly 110,000 clones, about two thirds of them singletons. This CDR3 comprises 16 residues. Germline CDR1 is SGHVS and CDR2 is FQNEAQ. V was pared by 5 bases and J by 4 bases, with 10 bases of the junction left unmatched. The chain recombines TRBV7-8 with TRBJ2-1; the match to TRBD1 covers 8 bases. The sequenced material came from peripheral blood. This sequence was found in a human donor with acute or convalescent COVID-19. The donor label of this sample is uncertain. This CDR3 is CASSRQTGANYNEQFF. CDR3 DNA: TGTGCCAGCAGCAGACAGACAGGGGCGAATTACAATGAGCAGTTCTTC.